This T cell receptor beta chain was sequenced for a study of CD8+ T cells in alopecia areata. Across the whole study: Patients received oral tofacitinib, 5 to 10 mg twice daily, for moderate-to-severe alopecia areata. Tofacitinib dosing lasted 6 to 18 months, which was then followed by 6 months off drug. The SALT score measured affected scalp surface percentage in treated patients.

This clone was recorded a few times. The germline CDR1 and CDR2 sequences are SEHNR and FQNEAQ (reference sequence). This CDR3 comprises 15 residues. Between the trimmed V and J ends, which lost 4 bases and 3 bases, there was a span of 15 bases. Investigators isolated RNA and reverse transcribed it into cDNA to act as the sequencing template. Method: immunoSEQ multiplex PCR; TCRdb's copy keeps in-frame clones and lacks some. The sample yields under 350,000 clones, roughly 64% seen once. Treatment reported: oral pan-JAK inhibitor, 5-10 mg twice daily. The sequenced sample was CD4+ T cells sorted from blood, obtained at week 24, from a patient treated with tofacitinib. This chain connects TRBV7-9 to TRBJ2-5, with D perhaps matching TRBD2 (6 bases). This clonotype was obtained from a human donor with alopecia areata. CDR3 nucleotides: TGTGCCAGCAGCTCTTTCTTGACTAGTGAAGAGACCCAGTACTTC. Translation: CASSSFLTSEETQYF.